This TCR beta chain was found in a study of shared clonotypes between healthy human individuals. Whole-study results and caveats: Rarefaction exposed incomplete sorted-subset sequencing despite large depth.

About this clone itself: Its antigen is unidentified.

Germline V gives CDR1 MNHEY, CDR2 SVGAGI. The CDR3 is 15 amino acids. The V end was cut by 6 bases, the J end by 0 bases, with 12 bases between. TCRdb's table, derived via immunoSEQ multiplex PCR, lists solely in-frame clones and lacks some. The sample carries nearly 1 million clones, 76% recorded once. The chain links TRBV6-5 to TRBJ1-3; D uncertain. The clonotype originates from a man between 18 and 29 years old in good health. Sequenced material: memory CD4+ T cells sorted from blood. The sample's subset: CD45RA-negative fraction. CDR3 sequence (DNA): TGTGCCAGCAGCCGAGCCGGGCCCTCTGGAAACACCATATATTTT. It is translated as CASSRAGPSGNTIYF.